The TCR beta chain under discussion was sequenced for a study of blood T cell repertoires in COVID-19. Whole-study context: Researchers got acute and convalescent COVID-19 samples from the United States, Italy and Spain.

Method: immunoSEQ multiplex PCR; TCRdb's copy keeps in-frame clones and lacks some. The sample carries 290,000 or so clones, about four fifths recorded once. The CDR3 runs 12 residues. Trimming removed 2 bases at V and 9 bases at J, with 11 bases between. All enrollees were roughly 18 to 95 years old and from some 24 US areas. Clinical histories supplied by participants themselves formed the basis of cohort assignment. The sample was PBMCs or T cells enriched from blood (not recorded which). This receptor was taken from a man in his forties who had been exposed to COVID-19. J is TRBJ2-7 and V is TRBV12-3 or TRBV12-4; possibly TRBD1 for D (5 bases). The CDR3 coding sequence is TGTGCCAGCAGTTTATGGGGCTCAGGGCAGTACTTC. Amino acids: CASSLWGSGQYF.